Only a few counts were recorded for the clone carrying this T cell receptor beta chain. This sample is part of a study of response to subunit inactivated influenza vaccine. TCRdb called the RT-PCR reads again in MiXCR, with one record for every CDR3 protein. The sample consists of 500,000 to 600,000 distinct CDR3 sequences, approximately 12% of them appearing once. V lost 2 bases, J lost 0 bases, and 14 bases lay in between. This CDR3 region has 17 residues. This chain joins TRBV12-3 or TRBV12-4 and TRBJ1-5, with D hard to call. The sample consisted of PBMCs from blood, taken 45 days after vaccination. The TCR sequence derives from a man aged 45-65 years who received an inactivated influenza vaccine. The CDR3 sequence is CASSLLGTPFSNQPQHF. CDR3 coding DNA: TGTGCCAGCAGTTTACTTGGAACCCCCTTTAGCAATCAGCCCCAGCATTTT.